Given below is one T cell receptor beta chain in context. Its antigen is unidentified. The data stem from a study of high-grade serous ovarian cancer treatment subgroups. Study summary: Samples averaged approximately 13,000 reads and roughly 7,500 unique TCR beta rearrangements. General study findings and limits: Tumors within one patient showed repertoire similarity of about 0.1 to 0.8. Bulk tumor TCR sequencing gave no spatial information.

Sequencing used immunoSEQ multiplex PCR; TCRdb keeps in-frame clones, though not all of them. The sample carries under 2,500 clones, about 66% recorded once. Germline V gives CDR1 KGHSH, CDR2 LQKENI. This CDR3 has 14 amino acids. V trimming: 6 bases; J trimming: 1 base; junction bases outside the gene matches: 5. Tumor samples were obtained before definitive surgery or chemotherapy. The source of this sequence is a human donor with high-grade serous ovarian cancer. Specimen: tumor tissue. The J gene is TRBJ1-1, the V gene TRBV18; 7 bases align to TRBD1. The CDR3 sequence is CASSLTGKNTEAFF. The CDR3 DNA sequence: TGTGCCAGCTCCTTGACAGGGAAGAACACTGAAGCTTTCTTT.